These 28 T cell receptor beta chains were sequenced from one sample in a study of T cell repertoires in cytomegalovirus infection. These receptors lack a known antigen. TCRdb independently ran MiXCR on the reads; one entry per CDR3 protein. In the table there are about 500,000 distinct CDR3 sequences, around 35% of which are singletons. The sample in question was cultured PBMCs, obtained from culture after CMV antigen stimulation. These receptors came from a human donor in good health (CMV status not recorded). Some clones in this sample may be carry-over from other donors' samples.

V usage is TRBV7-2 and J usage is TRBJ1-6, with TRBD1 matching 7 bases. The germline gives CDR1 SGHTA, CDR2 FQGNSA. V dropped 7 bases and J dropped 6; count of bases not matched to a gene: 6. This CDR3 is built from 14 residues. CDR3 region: CASNMGQINSPLHF. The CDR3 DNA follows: TGTGCCAGCAATATGGGACAGATTAATTCACCCCTCCACTTT.

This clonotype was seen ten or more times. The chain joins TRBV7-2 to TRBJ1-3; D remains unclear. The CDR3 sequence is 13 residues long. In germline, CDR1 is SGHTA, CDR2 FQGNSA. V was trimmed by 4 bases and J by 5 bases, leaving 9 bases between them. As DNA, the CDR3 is TGTGCCAGCAGCTCTGGGATAAGAAACACCATATATTTT. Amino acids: CASSSGIRNTIYF.

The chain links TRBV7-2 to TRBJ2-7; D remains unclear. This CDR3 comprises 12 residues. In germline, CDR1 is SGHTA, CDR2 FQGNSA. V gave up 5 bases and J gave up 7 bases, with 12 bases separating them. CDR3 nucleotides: TGTGCCAGCAGCCTGACGGTGGGAGAGCAGTACTTC. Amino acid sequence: CASSLTVGEQYF.

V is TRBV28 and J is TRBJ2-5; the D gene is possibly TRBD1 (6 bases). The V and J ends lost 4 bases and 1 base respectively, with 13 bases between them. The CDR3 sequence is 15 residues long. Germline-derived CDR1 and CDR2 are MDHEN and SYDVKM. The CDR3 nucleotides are TGTGCCAGCAGTTCCCGGACAGCGCCCCAAGAGACCCAGTACTTC. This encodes CASSSRTAPQETQYF.

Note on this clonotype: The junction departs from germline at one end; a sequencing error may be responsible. DNA of the CDR3: TGTGCCAGCTGTTACGGGACAGGGACTCCAAATTCACCCCTCCACTTT. Amino acids: CASCYGTGTPNSPLHF. The gene calls are TRBV6-5 and TRBJ1-6, with TRBD1 matching 9 bases. The V gene's germline CDR1 is MNHEY and CDR2 SVGAGI. There are 16 residues in the CDR3.

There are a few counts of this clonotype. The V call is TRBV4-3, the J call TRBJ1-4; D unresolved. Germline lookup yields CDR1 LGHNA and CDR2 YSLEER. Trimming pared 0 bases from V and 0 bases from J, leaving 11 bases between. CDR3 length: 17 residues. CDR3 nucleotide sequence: TGCGCCAGCAGCCAAGATCTTGCCCGTGCAACTAATGAAAAACTGTTTTTT. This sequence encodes CASSQDLARATNEKLFF.

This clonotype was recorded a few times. CDR3 DNA sequence: TGTGCCAGCAAAACGACAGGGGGTGAGCAGTACGTC. Translating gives CASKTTGGEQYV. The rearrangement joins TRBV12-3 or TRBV12-4 to TRBJ2-7; 9 bases are shared with TRBD1. This CDR3 region has 12 residues. J gave up 7 bases and V 7 bases, and 5 bases lay outside the gene matches.

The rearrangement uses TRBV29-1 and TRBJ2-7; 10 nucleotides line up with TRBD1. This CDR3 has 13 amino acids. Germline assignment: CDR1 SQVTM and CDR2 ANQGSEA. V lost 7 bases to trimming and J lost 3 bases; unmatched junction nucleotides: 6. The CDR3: CSAGQGGNYEQYF. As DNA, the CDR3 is TGCAGCGCCGGACAGGGGGGGAACTACGAGCAGTACTTC.

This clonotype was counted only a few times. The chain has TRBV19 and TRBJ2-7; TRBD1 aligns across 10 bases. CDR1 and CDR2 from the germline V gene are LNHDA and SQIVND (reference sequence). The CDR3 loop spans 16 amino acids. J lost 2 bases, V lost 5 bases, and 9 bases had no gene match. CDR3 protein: CASSPGQGRGPYEQYF. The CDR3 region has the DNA TGTGCCAGTAGTCCGGGACAGGGGAGGGGGCCCTACGAGCAGTACTTC. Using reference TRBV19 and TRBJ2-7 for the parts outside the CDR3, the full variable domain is DGGITQSPKYLFRKEGQNVTLSCEQNLNHDAMYWYRQDPGQGLRLIYYSQIVNDFQKGDIAEGYSVSREKKESFPLTVTSAQKNPTAFYLCASSPGQGRGPYEQYFGPGTRLTVT.

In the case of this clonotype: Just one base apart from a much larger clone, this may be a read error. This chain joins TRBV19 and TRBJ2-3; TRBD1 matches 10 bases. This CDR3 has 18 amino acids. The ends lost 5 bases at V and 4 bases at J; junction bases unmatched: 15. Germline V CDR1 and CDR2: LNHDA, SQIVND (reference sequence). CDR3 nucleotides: TGTGCCAGTAGTCCTCCTCCGCGAGGGACAGGGGCCCCAGATACGCAGTATTTT. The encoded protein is CASSPPPRGTGAPDTQYF.

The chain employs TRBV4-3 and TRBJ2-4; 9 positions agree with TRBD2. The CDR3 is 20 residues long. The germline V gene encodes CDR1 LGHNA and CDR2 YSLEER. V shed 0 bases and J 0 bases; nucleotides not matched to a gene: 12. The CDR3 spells CASSQDWASGIFLAKNIQYF. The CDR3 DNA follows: TGCGCCAGCAGCCAAGATTGGGCTAGCGGGATCTTCCTAGCCAAAAACATTCAGTACTTC.

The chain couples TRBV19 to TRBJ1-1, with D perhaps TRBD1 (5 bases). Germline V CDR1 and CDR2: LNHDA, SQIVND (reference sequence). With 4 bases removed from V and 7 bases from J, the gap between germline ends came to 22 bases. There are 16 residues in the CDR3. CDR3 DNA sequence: TGTGCCAGTAGTAAAGCCGTGGGGGGGAGTCCTCGTGAAGCTTTCTTT. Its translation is CASSKAVGGSPREAFF.

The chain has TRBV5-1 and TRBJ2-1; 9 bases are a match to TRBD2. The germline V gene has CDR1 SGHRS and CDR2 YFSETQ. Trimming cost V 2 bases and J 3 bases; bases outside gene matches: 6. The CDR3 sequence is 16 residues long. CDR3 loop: CASSFRTSVNYNEQFF. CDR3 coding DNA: TGCGCCAGCAGCTTTCGGACTAGCGTCAACTACAATGAGCAGTTCTTC.

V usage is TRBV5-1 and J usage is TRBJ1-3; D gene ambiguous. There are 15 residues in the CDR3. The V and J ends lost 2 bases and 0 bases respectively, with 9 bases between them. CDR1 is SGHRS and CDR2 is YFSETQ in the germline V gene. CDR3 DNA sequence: TGCGCCAGCAGCTTATCGGCCAACTCTGGAAACACCATATATTTT. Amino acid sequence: CASSLSANSGNTIYF.

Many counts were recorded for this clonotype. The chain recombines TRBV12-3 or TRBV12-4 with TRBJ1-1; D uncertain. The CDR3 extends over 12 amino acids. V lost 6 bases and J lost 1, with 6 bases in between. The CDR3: CASSFGNTEAFF. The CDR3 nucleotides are TGTGCCAGCAGCTTCGGGAACACTGAAGCTTTCTTT.

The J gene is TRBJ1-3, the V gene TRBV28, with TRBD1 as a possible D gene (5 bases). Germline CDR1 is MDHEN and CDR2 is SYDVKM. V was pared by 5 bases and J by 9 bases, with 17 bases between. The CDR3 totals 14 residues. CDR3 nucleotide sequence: TGTGCCAGCAGTACAAACCCTACAGGATCCACCATATATTTT. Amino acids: CASSTNPTGSTIYF. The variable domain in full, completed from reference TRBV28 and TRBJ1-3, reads DVKVTQSSRYLVKRTGEKVFLECVQDMDHENMFWYRQDPGLGLRLIYFSYDVKMKEKGDIPEGYSVSREKKERFSLILESASTNQTSMYLCASSTNPTGSTIYFGEGSWLTVV.

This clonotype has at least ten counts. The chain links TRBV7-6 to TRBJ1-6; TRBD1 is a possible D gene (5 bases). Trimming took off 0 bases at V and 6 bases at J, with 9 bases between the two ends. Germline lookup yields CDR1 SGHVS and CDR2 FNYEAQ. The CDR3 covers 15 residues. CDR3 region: CASSLADTFNSPLHF. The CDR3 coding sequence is TGTGCCAGCAGCTTAGCGGACACCTTTAATTCACCCCTCCACTTT.

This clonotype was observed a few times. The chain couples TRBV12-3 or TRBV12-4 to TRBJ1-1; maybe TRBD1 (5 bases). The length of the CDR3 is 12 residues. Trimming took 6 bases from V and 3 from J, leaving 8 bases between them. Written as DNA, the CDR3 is TGTGCCAGCAGCCAGGGCTACACTGAAGCTTTCTTT. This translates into CASSQGYTEAFF.

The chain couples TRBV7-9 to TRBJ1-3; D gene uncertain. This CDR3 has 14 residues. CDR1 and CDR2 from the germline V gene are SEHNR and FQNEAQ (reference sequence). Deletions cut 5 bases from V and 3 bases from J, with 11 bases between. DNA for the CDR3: TGTGCCAGCAGCCCGGGCTCCTTTGGAAACACCATATATTTT. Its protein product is CASSPGSFGNTIYF.

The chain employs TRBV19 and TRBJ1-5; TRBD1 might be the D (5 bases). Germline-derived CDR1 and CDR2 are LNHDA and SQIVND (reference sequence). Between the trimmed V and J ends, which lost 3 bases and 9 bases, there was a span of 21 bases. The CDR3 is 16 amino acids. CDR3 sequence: CASSMRLGTDVRPQHF. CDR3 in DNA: TGTGCCAGTAGTATGAGGTTAGGGACGGACGTGAGGCCCCAGCATTTT.

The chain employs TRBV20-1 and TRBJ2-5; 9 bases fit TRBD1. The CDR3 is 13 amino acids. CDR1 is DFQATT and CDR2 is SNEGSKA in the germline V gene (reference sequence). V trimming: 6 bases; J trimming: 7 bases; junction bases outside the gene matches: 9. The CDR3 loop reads CSARGQGVGTQYF. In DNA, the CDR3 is TGCAGTGCCAGGGGACAGGGTGTTGGGACCCAGTACTTC.

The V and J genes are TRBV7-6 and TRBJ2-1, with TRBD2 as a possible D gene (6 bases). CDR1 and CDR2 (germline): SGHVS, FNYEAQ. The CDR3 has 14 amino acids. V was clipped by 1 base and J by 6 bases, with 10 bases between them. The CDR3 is CASSLVRGSNEQFF. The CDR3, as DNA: TGTGCCAGCAGCTTAGTTCGGGGGAGCAATGAGCAGTTCTTC.

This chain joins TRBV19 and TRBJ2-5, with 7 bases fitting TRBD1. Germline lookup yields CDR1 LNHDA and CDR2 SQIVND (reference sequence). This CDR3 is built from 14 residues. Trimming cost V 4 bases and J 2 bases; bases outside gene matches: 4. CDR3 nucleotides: TGTGCCAGTAGTACACCGGGACAGCAAGAGACCCAGTACTTC. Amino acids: CASSTPGQQETQYF.

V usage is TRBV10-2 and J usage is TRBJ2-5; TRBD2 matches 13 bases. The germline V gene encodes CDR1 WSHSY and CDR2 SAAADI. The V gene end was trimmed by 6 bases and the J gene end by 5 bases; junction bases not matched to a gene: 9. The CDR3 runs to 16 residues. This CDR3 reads CASRPGLAGVWETQYF. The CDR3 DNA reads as TGCGCCAGCAGACCCGGACTAGCGGGAGTTTGGGAGACCCAGTACTTC.

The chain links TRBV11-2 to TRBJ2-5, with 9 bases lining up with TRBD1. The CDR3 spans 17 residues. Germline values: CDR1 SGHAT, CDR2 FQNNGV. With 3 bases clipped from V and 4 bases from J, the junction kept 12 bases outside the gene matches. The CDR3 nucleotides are TGTGCCAGCAGCTTTGTCTTCCCGGGACAGGGATCAGAGACCCAGTACTTC. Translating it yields CASSFVFPGQGSETQYF.

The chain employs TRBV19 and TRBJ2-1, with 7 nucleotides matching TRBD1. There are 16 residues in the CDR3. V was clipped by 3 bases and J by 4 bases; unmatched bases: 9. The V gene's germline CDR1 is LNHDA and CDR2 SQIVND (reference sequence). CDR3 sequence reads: CASSIRTGELYNEQFF. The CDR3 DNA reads TGTGCCAGTAGTATTAGGACAGGAGAATTATACAATGAGCAGTTCTTC.

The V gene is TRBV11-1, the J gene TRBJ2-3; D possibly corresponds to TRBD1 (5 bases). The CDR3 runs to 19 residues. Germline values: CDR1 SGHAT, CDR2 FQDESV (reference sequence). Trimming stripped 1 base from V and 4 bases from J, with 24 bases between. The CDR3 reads CASSLGETGHYFRADTQYF. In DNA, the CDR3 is TGTGCCAGCAGCTTAGGTGAAACTGGACACTACTTTCGCGCAGATACGCAGTATTTT.

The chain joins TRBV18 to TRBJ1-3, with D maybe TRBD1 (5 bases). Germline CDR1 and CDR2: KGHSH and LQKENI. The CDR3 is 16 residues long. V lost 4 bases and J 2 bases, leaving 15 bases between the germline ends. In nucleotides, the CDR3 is TGTGCCAGCTCACTACGGAGGGGTAAAACTGGAAACACCATATATTTT. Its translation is CASSLRRGKTGNTIYF.